The 9 T cell receptor beta chains below were found in one sample sequenced in a study of PD-1 blockade in classical Hodgkin lymphoma. The data were produced by immunoSEQ multiplex PCR, yet TCRdb's version contains in-frame clones alone and is incomplete. The sample has 6,400 or so clones; almost 80% are singletons. Every patient had relapsed following autologous stem cell transplantation, and cohorts differed in brentuximab vedotin exposure. Negative magnetic selection isolated CD4+ T cells from thawed PBMCs. Sequencing used CD4+ T cells from blood, obtained at baseline. The receptor source for this set is a human donor with classical Hodgkin lymphoma.

The chain employs TRBV19 and TRBJ2-7; D remains ambiguous. Deletions cut 5 bases from V and 3 bases from J, with 5 bases between. Germline values: CDR1 LNHDA, CDR2 SQIVND (reference sequence). The CDR3 loop spans 11 amino acids. DNA of the CDR3: TGTGCCAGTAGTCGTTACTACGAGCAGTACTTC. It is translated as CASSRYYEQYF.

The chain is built from TRBV19 and TRBJ1-6; D is uncertain. V lost 3 bases to trimming and J lost 5 bases, with 23 bases between them. The germline gives CDR1 LNHDA, CDR2 SQIVND (reference sequence). The CDR3 is 19 amino acids. The DNA of the CDR3 is TGTGCCAGTAGTATGAAATACTACCTGGACCCTTCCAATAATTCACCCCTCCACTTT. Its protein product is CASSMKYYLDPSNNSPLHF.

The chain uses TRBV5-6 and TRBJ2-2; a possible D gene is TRBD1 (6 bases). CDR3 size: 14 residues. Germline loops: CDR1 SGHDT, CDR2 YYEEEE. Trimming shortened V by 3 bases and J by 5 bases, and 11 bases separated the two germline ends. The CDR3: CASSWDTWTGELFF. The CDR3 DNA follows: TGTGCCAGCAGCTGGGACACGTGGACCGGGGAGCTGTTTTTT.

This clone occurred a few times. The chain links TRBV11-2 to TRBJ1-6; D unresolved. Germline loops: CDR1 SGHAT, CDR2 FQNNGV. This CDR3 comprises 15 residues. V was pared by 1 base and J by 7 bases, with 11 bases between. CDR3 amino acids: CASSLGAAVNSPLHF. DNA for the CDR3: TGTGCCAGCAGCTTAGGTGCGGCGGTGAATTCACCCCTCCACTTT.

The chain couples TRBV5-1 to TRBJ1-4; D gene ambiguous. CDR3 size: 14 residues. Germline loops: CDR1 SGHRS, CDR2 YFSETQ. V dropped 3 bases and J dropped 2 bases, with 8 bases sitting between them. The DNA for the CDR3 is TGCGCCAGCAGCTCCACGGCTACTAATGAAAAACTGTTTTTT. Amino acid sequence: CASSSTATNEKLFF.

The CDR3 nucleotides read TGTGCCAGTAGTAATCAGGGGGACGCCACTGAAGCTTTCTTT. Its translation: CASSNQGDATEAFF. The chain couples TRBV19 to TRBJ1-1, with 7 nucleotides matching TRBD1. Losses at the gene ends were 4 bases for V and 4 bases for J; bases not matched to a gene: 6. Germline CDR1 LNHDA, CDR2 SQIVND (reference sequence). The CDR3 has 14 residues.

This chain links TRBV7-9 with TRBJ1-3; D is ambiguous. The length of the CDR3 is 13 residues. Germline loops: CDR1 SEHNR, CDR2 FQNEAQ (reference sequence). The V gene lost 5 bases and the J gene lost 0 bases, with 5 bases spanning the gap. The CDR3 sequence: CASSPGSGNTIYF. The CDR3 bases are TGTGCCAGCAGCCCCGGCTCTGGAAACACCATATATTTT.

The V call is TRBV27, the J call TRBJ1-5; D ambiguous. The germline V gene encodes CDR1 MNHEY and CDR2 SMNVEV (reference sequence). Deletions cut 3 bases from V and 5 bases from J, with 5 bases between. This CDR3 is built from 12 residues. CDR3 region: CASSFIDQPQHF. The CDR3 DNA is TGTGCCAGCAGTTTTATCGATCAGCCCCAGCATTTT.

V is TRBV28 and J is TRBJ1-1, with D perhaps matching TRBD1 (5 bases). The CDR3 length is 14 residues. The V gene's germline CDR1 is MDHEN and CDR2 SYDVKM. V was clipped by 7 bases and J by 4 bases, with 16 bases between them. This CDR3 reads CASIAPQGSTEAFF. CDR3 DNA: TGTGCCAGCATCGCCCCCCAGGGCAGCACTGAAGCTTTCTTT.